These 31 T cell receptor beta chains came from one sample sequenced in a study of cytomegalovirus exposure and HLA in healthy donors. In the PCR, 60 Vbeta and 13 Jbeta primers were used. Only in-frame clones appear in the TCRdb table, and some are missing; sequencing was by immunoSEQ multiplex PCR. The sample shows approximately 100,000 clones, 75% to 85% of them seen only once. The source material was PBMCs. The source of these receptors is a woman younger than 35 in good health and CMV-seropositive.

The rearrangement uses TRBV7-2 and TRBJ2-7; D is undetermined. CDR1 is SGHTA and CDR2 is FQGNSA in the germline V gene. CDR3 length equals 12 residues. Between the trimmed V and J ends, which lost 1 base and 2 bases, there was a span of 3 bases. The CDR3 nucleotides read TGTGCCAGCAGCTTAGTAACCTACGAGCAGTACTTC. It is translated as CASSLVTYEQYF.

V is TRBV5-4 and J is TRBJ1-1, with 8 bases aligning to TRBD1. This CDR3 contains 15 residues. V shed 4 bases, J shed 0 bases, and the junction held 5 bases outside the gene matches. CDR1 and CDR2 from the germline V gene are SGHNT and YYREEE (reference sequence). CDR3 nucleotide sequence: TGTGCCAGCAGCGCGGACAGGGCCCTGAACACTGAAGCTTTCTTT. It codes for CASSADRALNTEAFF.

This clone was detected once. This chain joins TRBV9 and TRBJ2-7; 8 bases align to TRBD1. Germline V gene data show CDR1 as SGDLS and CDR2 as YYNGEE. The CDR3 is 15 residues long. Losses at the gene ends were 0 bases for V and 3 bases for J; bases not matched to a gene: 5. CDR3 DNA sequence: TGTGCCAGCAGCGTAGGGGCAGGGGGCGGCTACGAGCAGTACTTC. As protein: CASSVGAGGGYEQYF.

This sequence joins TRBV23-1 and TRBJ1-1; 12 bases fit TRBD1. TRBV23-1 is sorted into the ORF group, with uncertain function. With 5 bases clipped from V and 6 bases from J, the junction kept 7 bases outside the gene matches. The CDR3 has 15 residues. The CDR3 region has the DNA TGCGCCAGCAGTTTCCGGGACAGGGGGCCCCCTGAAGCTTTCTTT. It yields the protein CASSFRDRGPPEAFF.

The rearrangement uses TRBV5-1 and TRBJ2-5, with a weak D call TRBD2 (6 bases). The germline gives CDR1 SGHRS, CDR2 YFSETQ. The CDR3 covers 14 residues. V shed 0 bases and J shed 4 bases, with 10 bases lying between them. The CDR3 reads CASSLGLVGETQYF. CDR3 bases: TGCGCCAGCAGCTTGGGACTAGTGGGAGAGACCCAGTACTTC.

The sample holds a few counts of this clone. The chain has TRBV5-1 and TRBJ2-5, with D perhaps TRBD2 (6 bases). Germline CDR1 is SGHRS and CDR2 is YFSETQ. The CDR3 loop spans 13 amino acids. The V gene lost 0 bases and the J gene lost 5 bases, with 8 bases spanning the gap. The CDR3 nucleotides are TGCGCCAGCAGCTTGGGGCTAGCGGAGACCCAGTACTTC. This encodes CASSLGLAETQYF.

A note on this clone: This sample includes further DNA sequences coding for the same CDR3. The V gene is TRBV6-1, the J gene TRBJ2-5; 9 positions agree with TRBD2. The CDR3 runs 15 residues. V dropped 7 bases and J dropped 10; count of bases not matched to a gene: 16. Germline-derived CDR1 and CDR2 are MNHNS and SASEGT. CDR3: CASNPLAGAPGYQYF. The CDR3 nucleotides are TGTGCCAGCAATCCATTAGCGGGGGCCCCCGGGTACCAGTACTTC.

This sequence joins TRBV7-9 and TRBJ1-2; TRBD1 matches 9 bases. Trimming at V came to 8 bases and at J to 7 bases, leaving 11 bases not matched to a gene. CDR1 SEHNR and CDR2 FQNEAQ come from the germline V gene (reference sequence). The CDR3 is 14 amino acids. The CDR3 DNA is TGTGCCAGCTCCAGGGCACAGGGGGCGGTTGGCTACACCTTC. It codes for CASSRAQGAVGYTF.

The chain links TRBV4-2 to TRBJ2-1; TRBD2 matches 9 bases. Unmatched junction bases numbered 15, after V lost 1 base and J lost 8 bases. The CDR3 totals 18 residues. CDR1 is LGHNA, CDR2 YNFKEQ, per germline. CDR3 bases: TGTGCCAGCAGCCAAGGAGGAGTGGCGGGGGGGGCCTGGGATGAGCAGTTCTTC. This encodes CASSQGGVAGGAWDEQFF.

The chain employs TRBV2 and TRBJ1-5; 8 positions match TRBD1. Trimming took 3 bases from V and 7 from J; bases not matched to a gene: 8. Germline V gives CDR1 SNHLY, CDR2 FYNNEI. This CDR3 has 15 amino acids. CDR3: CASSEGQAFSQPQHF. In DNA, the CDR3 is TGTGCCAGCAGTGAGGGACAGGCCTTCTCGCAGCCCCAGCATTTT.

The genes are TRBV19 and TRBJ1-2, with TRBD1 as a possible D gene (6 bases). The V gene's germline CDR1 is LNHDA and CDR2 SQIVND (reference sequence). The ends were cut back, 5 bases at V and 8 bases at J, with 18 bases in the middle. This CDR3 has 14 amino acids. CDR3 bases: TGTGCCAGTAGTCCCAGGTCGGACAGCCACGGCTACACCTTC. It encodes CASSPRSDSHGYTF.

The chain employs TRBV11-2 and TRBJ2-5; 8 nucleotides match TRBD2. Unmatched junction bases numbered 4, after V lost 2 bases and J lost 2 bases. Germline loops: CDR1 SGHAT, CDR2 FQNNGV. CDR3 size: 15 residues. CDR3 nucleotides: TGTGCCAGCAGCTTACAGCGGGAGTGGCAAGAGACCCAGTACTTC. Translating gives CASSLQREWQETQYF.

This clone appeared once. The chain joins TRBV28 to TRBJ1-1, with TRBD1 identical over 10 bases. V lost 5 bases, J lost 1 base, and 13 bases stayed unmatched. Germline V lookup: CDR1 MDHEN, CDR2 SYDVKM. The CDR3 consists of 18 residues. The CDR3 DNA is TGTGCCAGCAGTCCAAATCGGGACAGGGGAGCGTGGAACACTGAAGCTTTCTTT. Translated: CASSPNRDRGAWNTEAFF.

CDR3 protein: CASSTVATGYSYQETQYF. CDR3 nucleotide sequence: TGTGCCAGCAGTACGGTAGCGACAGGATATTCGTACCAAGAGACCCAGTACTTC. This chain connects TRBV2 to TRBJ2-5; D possibly corresponds to TRBD1 (6 bases). This CDR3 spans 18 amino acids. The germline V gene has CDR1 SNHLY and CDR2 FYNNEI. Trimming cost V 5 bases and J 0 bases, with 22 bases left between them.

The genes are TRBV23-1 and TRBJ1-5; D remains ambiguous. TRBV23-1 is recorded as an ORF, its role being uncertain. The CDR3 is 17 residues long. The V gene lost 4 bases and the J gene lost 7 bases, with 23 bases spanning the gap. The CDR3 coding sequence is TGCGCCAGCAGTCTCACGACCAGGCCCGGCCTTAAGCAGCCCCAGCATTTT. Encoded protein: CASSLTTRPGLKQPQHF.

The chain combines TRBV6-5 with TRBJ2-3; possible D gene TRBD1, 5 bases. The CDR3 runs 14 residues. V was cut by 6 bases and J by 2 bases, with 12 bases left in between. Germline CDR1 MNHEY, CDR2 SVGAGI. The CDR3 sequence: CASRSGYVTDTQYF. The CDR3 DNA follows: TGTGCCAGCAGGTCAGGGTACGTCACAGATACGCAGTATTTT.

This chain connects TRBV13 to TRBJ1-2; D call uncertain. CDR3 length: 14 amino acids. CDR1 and CDR2 from the germline V gene are PRHDT and FYEKMQ (reference sequence). Trimming took off 5 bases at V and 2 bases at J, with 12 bases between the two ends. This CDR3 reads CASSLRSFNYGYTF. CDR3 DNA sequence: TGTGCCAGCAGCCTCAGAAGTTTCAACTATGGCTACACCTTC.

V is TRBV9 and J is TRBJ2-1; D unresolved. The germline V gene has CDR1 SGDLS and CDR2 YYNGEE. The CDR3 has 14 residues. The ends were cut back, 3 bases at V and 0 bases at J, with 7 bases in the middle. The CDR3 reads CASSEYSSYNEQFF. CDR3 DNA sequence: TGTGCCAGCAGCGAGTATAGCTCCTACAATGAGCAGTTCTTC.

V and J are TRBV28 and TRBJ1-5, with D possibly matching TRBD1 (6 bases). The CDR3 spans 17 residues. Germline CDR1 MDHEN, CDR2 SYDVKM. Trimming took 7 bases from V and 4 from J, leaving 23 bases between them. In nucleotides, the CDR3 is TGTGCCAGCACCGTTGTCCAGGACAGACTTTTTAATCAGCCCCAGCATTTT. It translates to CASTVVQDRLFNQPQHF.

The chain recombines TRBV7-2 with TRBJ1-5; D is unresolved. Trimming left V 4 bases short and J 6 bases short, with 10 bases between. CDR3 length: 13 residues. Germline CDR1 reads SGHTA; CDR2 reads FQGNSA. The DNA for the CDR3 is TGTGCCAGCAGCTCCGGGGTTTCTCAGCCCCAGCATTTT. This codes for CASSSGVSQPQHF.

The chain uses TRBV4-3 and TRBJ2-5; the match to TRBD2 covers 13 bases. With V trimmed by 3 bases and J by 2 bases, 0 bases remained unmatched. In germline, CDR1 is LGHNA, CDR2 YSLEER. The CDR3 is 15 amino acids. In nucleotides, the CDR3 is TGCGCCAGCAGCCAGGGACTAGCGGGACAAGAGACCCAGTACTTC. It encodes CASSQGLAGQETQYF.

The chain links TRBV7-2 to TRBJ1-2; 8 bases align to TRBD1. The CDR3 extends over 16 amino acids. CDR1 and CDR2 from the germline V gene are SGHTA and FQGNSA. The V segment lost 3 bases and the J segment 8 bases; nucleotides outside the gene matches: 14. The CDR3 DNA reads TGTGCCAGCAGCTTCACCTCGTATCAGGGGGCTGGCGGCTACACCTTC. Its translation is CASSFTSYQGAGGYTF.

V usage is TRBV7-9 and J usage is TRBJ2-5, with a weak D call TRBD2 (6 bases). V shed 5 bases and J shed 3 bases, with 16 bases lying between them. Looked up from germline, CDR1 is SEHNR and CDR2 is FQNEAQ (reference sequence). The CDR3 is 15 residues long. The CDR3 coding sequence is TGTGCCAGCAGCCCCCTCCCGGGAGAAGAAGAGACCCAGTACTTC. Its protein is CASSPLPGEEETQYF. The complete variable domain, with remaining parts taken from reference TRBV7-9 and TRBJ2-5, reads DTGVSQNPRHKITKRGQNVTFRCDPISEHNRLYWYRQTLGQGPEFLTYFQNEAQLEKSRLLSDRFSAERPKGSFSTLEIQRTEQGDSAMYLCASSPLPGEEETQYFGPGTRLLVL.

The chain couples TRBV9 to TRBJ1-1, with D unclear. V was pared by 0 bases and J by 2 bases, with 8 bases between. In germline, CDR1 is SGDLS, CDR2 YYNGEE. The CDR3 runs 14 residues. The CDR3 sequence: CASSVAQKNTEAFF. CDR3 DNA sequence: TGTGCCAGCAGCGTAGCTCAGAAAAACACTGAAGCTTTCTTT.

A remark on this clone: This specimen includes other DNA sequences encoding the same CDR3. The rearrangement uses TRBV5-1 and TRBJ2-3; D call uncertain. CDR3 length equals 14 residues. Looked up from germline, CDR1 is SGHRS and CDR2 is YFSETQ. V was shortened by 7 bases and J by 0 bases, with 12 bases between the two germline ends. CDR3 protein: CASLRGGSTDTQYF. The CDR3 coding sequence is TGCGCCAGCCTCCGAGGCGGAAGCACAGATACGCAGTATTTT.

The chain uses TRBV5-1 and TRBJ2-2; D is undetermined. There are 15 residues in the CDR3. Germline lookup yields CDR1 SGHRS and CDR2 YFSETQ. Trimming removed 4 bases from V and 4 bases from J, with 14 bases in between. This chain's CDR3 is CASSAIDTVTGELFF. The CDR3 nucleotides are TGCGCCAGCAGCGCAATCGACACCGTCACCGGGGAGCTGTTTTTT.

In its sample, this clone was seen many times. In DNA, the CDR3 is TGTGCCAGCAGCTTAAAGCCCCAGGGTGAAGAGACCCAGTACTTC. As protein: CASSLKPQGEETQYF. V usage is TRBV7-9 and J usage is TRBJ2-5; D perhaps matches TRBD1 (5 bases). V dropped 2 bases and J dropped 3 bases, with 13 bases sitting between them. Germline-derived CDR1 and CDR2 are SEHNR and FQNEAQ (reference sequence). This CDR3 has 15 amino acids.

This rearrangement joins TRBV28 to TRBJ2-1; D uncertain. The length of the CDR3 is 12 residues. The V and J ends lost 1 base and 9 bases respectively, with 7 bases between them. Germline V gives CDR1 MDHEN, CDR2 SYDVKM. CDR3 in amino acids: CASSLSSREQFF. CDR3 DNA sequence: TGTGCCAGCAGTTTATCGAGTCGTGAGCAGTTCTTC.

The V gene is TRBV12-5, the J gene TRBJ2-1, with TRBD2 identical over 7 bases. V gave up 5 bases and J gave up 1 base; unmatched junction bases: 5. The CDR3 spans 15 residues. The germline gives CDR1 LGHNT, CDR2 FRNRAP. Here the CDR3 reads CASGPLAVSYNEQFF. The DNA of the CDR3 is TGTGCTAGTGGTCCCCTAGCGGTGTCCTACAATGAGCAGTTCTTC.

This chain connects TRBV11-2 to TRBJ2-6; D is unresolved. Trimming shortened V by 6 bases and J by 0 bases, and 9 bases separated the two germline ends. The CDR3 is 15 residues long. Germline CDR1 is SGHAT and CDR2 is FQNNGV. This chain's CDR3 is CASRRPGSGANVLTF. CDR3 nucleotides: TGTGCCAGCAGGCGCCCCGGCTCTGGGGCCAACGTCCTGACTTTC.

J is TRBJ2-3 and V is TRBV5-4, with 14 bases fitting TRBD2. This CDR3 is built from 16 residues. Germline lookup yields CDR1 SGHNT and CDR2 YYREEE (reference sequence). V lost 6 bases to trimming and J lost 6 bases; unmatched junction nucleotides: 9. CDR3 protein: CASTLRLAGGPDTQYF. As DNA, the CDR3 is TGTGCCAGCACCCTACGACTAGCGGGGGGGCCGGATACGCAGTATTTT.